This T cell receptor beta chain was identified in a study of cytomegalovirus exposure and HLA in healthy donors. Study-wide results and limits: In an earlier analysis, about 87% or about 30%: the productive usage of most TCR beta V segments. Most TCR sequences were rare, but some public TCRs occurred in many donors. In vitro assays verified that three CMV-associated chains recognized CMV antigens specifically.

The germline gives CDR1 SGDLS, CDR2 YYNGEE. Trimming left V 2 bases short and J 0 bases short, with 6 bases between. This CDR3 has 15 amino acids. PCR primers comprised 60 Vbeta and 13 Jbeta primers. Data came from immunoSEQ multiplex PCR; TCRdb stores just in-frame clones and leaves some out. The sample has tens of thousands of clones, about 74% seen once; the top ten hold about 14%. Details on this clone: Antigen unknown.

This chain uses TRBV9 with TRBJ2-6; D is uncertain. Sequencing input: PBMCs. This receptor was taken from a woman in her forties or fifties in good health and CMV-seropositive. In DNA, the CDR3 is TGTGCCAGCAGCGTCGGTTTCTCTGGGGCCAACGTCCTGACTTTC. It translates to CASSVGFSGANVLTF.